A selection of T cell receptor beta chains follows, all from one sample in a study of CD8 T cells in Susac syndrome. MiXCR, run by TCRdb on the immunoSEQ multiplex PCR reads, gives a single entry per CDR3 protein. The table shows 180,000 or so distinct CDR3 sequences, with around 94% occurring only once. Sequences were obtained from CD4+ T cells from PBMCs. The origin of the receptors is a human donor in good health. Both conserved end residues are part of each CDR3. The order of the fields is V gene, D gene, clone size, J gene, CDR3 DNA, CDR3 protein. D genes are given only for firm matches. Clone size appears in some rows only: once, few, many, or a class for an expanded clone.

TRBV20-1,.,once,TRBJ1-1,TGCAGTGCCGAGGACAGCCGACCGATGAACACTGAAGCTTTCTTT,CSAEDSRPMNTEAFF
TRBV20-1,.,.,TRBJ2-3,TGCAGTGCTCGTCGGGAAGCTAGGACAGATACGCAGTATTTT,CSARREARTDTQYF
TRBV27,.,.,TRBJ1-2,TGTGCCACCCATTACGGACACGGCTACACCTTC,CATHYGHGYTF
TRBV29-1,.,.,TRBJ2-5,TGCAGCGTTGTGGAGGGGGGGGAAGAGACCCAGTACTTC,CSVVEGGEETQYF
TRBV6-2/TRBV6-3,TRBD1,.,TRBJ2-7,TGTGCCAGCAGTCGACAGGGCTACGAGCAGTACTTC,CASSRQGYEQYF
TRBV12-3/TRBV12-4,TRBD2,.,TRBJ2-3,TGTGCCAGCAGTCCCGGGACTAGCGGGGGGTCAGATACGCAGTATTTT,CASSPGTSGGSDTQYF
TRBV20-1,.,.,TRBJ2-5,TGCAGTGCCCCCGAGTACCAAGAGACCCAGTACTTC,CSAPEYQETQYF
TRBV3-1,TRBD1,once,TRBJ1-5,TGTGCCAGCAGCCAAGGATTACAGGGGGTGCAGCCCCAGCATTTT,CASSQGLQGVQPQHF
TRBV29-1,TRBD2,.,TRBJ2-5,TGCAGCGTTCGACTAGCGACTCAAGAGACCCAGTACTTC,CSVRLATQETQYF
TRBV5-1,.,.,TRBJ1-6,TGCGCCAGCAGCTTGGCGGGGATAGATAATTCACCCCTCCACTTT,CASSLAGIDNSPLHF
TRBV2,.,few,TRBJ1-5,TGTGCCAGCAGTGTTAGCAATCAGCCCCAGCATTTT,CASSVSNQPQHF
TRBV20-1,.,few,TRBJ2-3,TGCAGTGCGAGGCAGGGAAACACAGATACGCAGTATTTT,CSARQGNTDTQYF
TRBV30,.,once,TRBJ2-3,TGTGCCTGGAGTGAGGGGAAAAATACGCAGTATTTT,CAWSEGKNTQYF
TRBV6-6,TRBD1,.,TRBJ1-3,TGTGCCAGCACCAACAGGGGCTCTGGAAACACCATATATTTT,CASTNRGSGNTIYF
TRBV20-1,TRBD1,once,TRBJ1-6,TGCAGTGCTAGAGATAACAGGGGGCCTTCACCCCTCCACTTT,CSARDNRGPSPLHF
TRBV7-9,.,.,TRBJ1-2,TGTGCCAGCAGCCCGACAGGCGCCTATGGCTACACCTTC,CASSPTGAYGYTF
TRBV15,TRBD1,.,TRBJ1-2,TGTGCCACCAGTTGGGACAGGGGAAATGGCTACACCTTC,CATSWDRGNGYTF
TRBV2,.,once,TRBJ2-1,TGTGCCAGCAGTACGCTGGCCGAGCAGTTCTTC,CASSTLAEQFF